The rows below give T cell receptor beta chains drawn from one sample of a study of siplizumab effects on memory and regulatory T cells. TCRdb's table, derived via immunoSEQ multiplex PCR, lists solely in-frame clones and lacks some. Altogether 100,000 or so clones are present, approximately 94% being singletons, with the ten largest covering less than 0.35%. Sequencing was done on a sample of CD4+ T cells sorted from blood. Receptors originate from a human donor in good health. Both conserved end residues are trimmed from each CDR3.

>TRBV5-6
ASSLSPGEAF
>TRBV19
ASRTPGQGIRGYT
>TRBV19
ASSIEVGRGIGGYT
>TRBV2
ASQQGFLHEQY
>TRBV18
ASSPKGTVEAYGYT
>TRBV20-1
SAPEAEQF
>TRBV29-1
SVASYNEQF
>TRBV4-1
ASSPYGTGGFGYT
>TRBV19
ASTWDRSFNEQF
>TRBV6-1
ASRDRGGNSPLH